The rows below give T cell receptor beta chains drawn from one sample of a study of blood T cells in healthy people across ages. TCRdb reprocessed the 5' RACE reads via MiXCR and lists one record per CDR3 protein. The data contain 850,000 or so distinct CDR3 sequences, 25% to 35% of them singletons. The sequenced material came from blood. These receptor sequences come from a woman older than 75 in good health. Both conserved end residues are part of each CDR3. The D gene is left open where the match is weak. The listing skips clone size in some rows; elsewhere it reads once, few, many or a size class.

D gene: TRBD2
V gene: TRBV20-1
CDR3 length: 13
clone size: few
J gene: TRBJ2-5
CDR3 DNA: TGCAGTGCACGCGGACTAGCATGCGAGACCCAGTACTTC
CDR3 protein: CSARGLACETQYF

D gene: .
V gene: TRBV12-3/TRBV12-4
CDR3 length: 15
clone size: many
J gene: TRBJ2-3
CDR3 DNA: TGTGCCAGCCTCGAGTCGTGGGTCTCGTCAGATACGCAGTATTTT
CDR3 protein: CASLESWVSSDTQYF

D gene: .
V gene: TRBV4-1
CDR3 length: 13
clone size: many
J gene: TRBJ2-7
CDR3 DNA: TGCGCCAGCAGCCCCACGGGGATTGGGGAGCAGTACTTC
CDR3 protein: CASSPTGIGEQYF

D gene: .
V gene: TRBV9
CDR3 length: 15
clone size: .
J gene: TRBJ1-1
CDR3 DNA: TGTGCCAGCAGCGTAGGGATGGGATCGGCTGAGGAAGCTTTCTTT
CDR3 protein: CASSVGMGSAEEAFF

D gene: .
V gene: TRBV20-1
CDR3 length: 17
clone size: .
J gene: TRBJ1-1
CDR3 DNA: TGCAGTCCCCTTACGGGCCTGGGGACAAATTGGGACACTGAAGCTTTCTTT
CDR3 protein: CSPLTGLGTNWDTEAFF

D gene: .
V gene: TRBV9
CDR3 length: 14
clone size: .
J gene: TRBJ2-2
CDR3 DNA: TGTGCCAGCCGTTCGGGACATGGGACCGGGGAGCTGTTTTTT
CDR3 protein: CASRSGHGTGELFF

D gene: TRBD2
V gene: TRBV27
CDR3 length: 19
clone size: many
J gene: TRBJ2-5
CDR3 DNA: TGTGCCAGCAGTTTACGGCCTAGCGGGGGGGCATCGGATCGGGAGACCCAGTACTTC
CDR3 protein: CASSLRPSGGASDRETQYF

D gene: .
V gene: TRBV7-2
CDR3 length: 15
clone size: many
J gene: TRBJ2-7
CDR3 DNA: TGTGCCAGCAGGGCTGATCGACAGGAACTCTACGAGCAGTACTTC
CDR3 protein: CASRADRQELYEQYF

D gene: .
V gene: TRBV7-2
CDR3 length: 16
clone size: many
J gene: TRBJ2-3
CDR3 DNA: TGTGCCCAAGGGGGGGCAGGGGGTCTCCTTACAGATACGCAGTATTTT
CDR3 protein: CAQGGAGGLLTDTQYF

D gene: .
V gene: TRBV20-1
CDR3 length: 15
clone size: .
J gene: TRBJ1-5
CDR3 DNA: TGCAGTGCTAGACCTGGACTCGCCCCAGATCAGCCCCAGCATTTT
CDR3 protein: CSARPGLAPDQPQHF

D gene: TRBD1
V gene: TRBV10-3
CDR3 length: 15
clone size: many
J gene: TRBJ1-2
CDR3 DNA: TGTGCCATCAGTGAGAGGTCGGGACAGGGAGGCGGCTACACCTTC
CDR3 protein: CAISERSGQGGGYTF

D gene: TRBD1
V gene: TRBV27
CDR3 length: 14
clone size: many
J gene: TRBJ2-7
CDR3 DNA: TGTGCCAGCAGTACCCGGACAGGGGGCGGCGAGCAGTACTTC
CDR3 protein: CASSTRTGGGEQYF

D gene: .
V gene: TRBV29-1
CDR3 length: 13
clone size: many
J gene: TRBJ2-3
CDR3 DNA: TGCAGCGTTGAAGGGACAGGCACAGATACGCAGTATTTT
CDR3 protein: CSVEGTGTDTQYF

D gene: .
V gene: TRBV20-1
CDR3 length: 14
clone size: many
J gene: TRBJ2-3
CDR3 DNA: TGCAGTGCTAGCGTCCAAGGAAACACAGATACGCAGTATTTT
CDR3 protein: CSASVQGNTDTQYF

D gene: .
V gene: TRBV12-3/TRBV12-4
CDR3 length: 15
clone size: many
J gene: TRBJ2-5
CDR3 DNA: TGTGCCAGCAGCCTCTCCTCCCCCAGCGAAGAGACCCAGTACTTC
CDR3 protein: CASSLSSPSEETQYF

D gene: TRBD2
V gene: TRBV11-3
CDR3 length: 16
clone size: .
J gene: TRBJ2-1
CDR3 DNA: TGTGCCAGCAGCTTAGATAATCTAGCGGGGGCGGATGAGCAGTTCTTC
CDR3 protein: CASSLDNLAGADEQFF

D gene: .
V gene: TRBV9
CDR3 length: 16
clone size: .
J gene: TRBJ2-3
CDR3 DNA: TGTGCCAGCAGCGTAGGGCCCGGTGAGGGGACAGATACGCAGTATTTT
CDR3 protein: CASSVGPGEGTDTQYF

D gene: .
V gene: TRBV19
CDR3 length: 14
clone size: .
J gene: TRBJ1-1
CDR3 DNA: TGTGCCAGTAGTACCGGGTCCTGGAACACTGAAGCTTTCTTT
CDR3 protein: CASSTGSWNTEAFF

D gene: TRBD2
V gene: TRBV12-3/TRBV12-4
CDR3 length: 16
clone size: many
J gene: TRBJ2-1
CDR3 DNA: TGTGCCAGCAGTCCCGGGACTAGCGGGGCTCGCAATGAGCAGTTCTTC
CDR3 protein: CASSPGTSGARNEQFF

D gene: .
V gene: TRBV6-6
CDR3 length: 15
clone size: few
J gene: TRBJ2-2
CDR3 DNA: TGTGCCAGCAGTCCCGGACAGCCGAACACCGGGGAGCTGTTTTTT
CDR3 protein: CASSPGQPNTGELFF

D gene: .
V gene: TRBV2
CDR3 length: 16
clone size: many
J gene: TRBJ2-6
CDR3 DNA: TGTGCCAGCAGTGAATACAGTCCCTTAGTGGCCAACGTCCTGACTTTC
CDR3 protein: CASSEYSPLVANVLTF

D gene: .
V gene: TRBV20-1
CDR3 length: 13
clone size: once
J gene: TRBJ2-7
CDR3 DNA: TGCAGTGCTAGTGGGACGGACTCCTACGAGCAGTACTTC
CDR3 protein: CSASGTDSYEQYF

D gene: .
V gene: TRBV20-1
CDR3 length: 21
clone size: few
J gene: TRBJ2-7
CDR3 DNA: TGCAGTGCCAAGACGGGGGGCGGGGGAATGCGAGGGCCTTCCTCCTACAATGAGCAGTACTTC
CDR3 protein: CSAKTGGGGMRGPSSYNEQYF

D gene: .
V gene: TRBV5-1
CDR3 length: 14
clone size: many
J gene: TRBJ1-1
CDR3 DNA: TGCGCCAGCAGAGGGACGGGCCGAGTCACTGAAGCTTTCTTT
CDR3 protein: CASRGTGRVTEAFF